The clone carrying this TCR beta chain was seen repeatedly, ten times or more. The time point here: technical triplicate 2. The data originate from a study of neurological immune-mediated disorders. Using its own MiXCR run on the 5' RACE reads, TCRdb lists one record per CDR3 protein. The repertoire holds 31,000 or so distinct CDR3 sequences, with 10% to 15% as singletons. J lost 9 bases, V lost 11 bases, and 6 bases had no gene match. Germline CDR1 is SEHNR and CDR2 is FQNEAQ (reference sequence). The CDR3 loop spans 11 amino acids. Sequenced sample: CD4+ T cells from blood. The TCR sequence derives from a female donor with HTLV-1-associated myelopathy (HAM/TSP). The gene calls are TRBV7-9 and TRBJ2-1; the match to TRBD1 covers 8 bases. As DNA, the CDR3 is TGTGCCGTACAGGGGGGACGTGAGCAGTTCTTC. This sequence encodes CAVQGGREQFF.